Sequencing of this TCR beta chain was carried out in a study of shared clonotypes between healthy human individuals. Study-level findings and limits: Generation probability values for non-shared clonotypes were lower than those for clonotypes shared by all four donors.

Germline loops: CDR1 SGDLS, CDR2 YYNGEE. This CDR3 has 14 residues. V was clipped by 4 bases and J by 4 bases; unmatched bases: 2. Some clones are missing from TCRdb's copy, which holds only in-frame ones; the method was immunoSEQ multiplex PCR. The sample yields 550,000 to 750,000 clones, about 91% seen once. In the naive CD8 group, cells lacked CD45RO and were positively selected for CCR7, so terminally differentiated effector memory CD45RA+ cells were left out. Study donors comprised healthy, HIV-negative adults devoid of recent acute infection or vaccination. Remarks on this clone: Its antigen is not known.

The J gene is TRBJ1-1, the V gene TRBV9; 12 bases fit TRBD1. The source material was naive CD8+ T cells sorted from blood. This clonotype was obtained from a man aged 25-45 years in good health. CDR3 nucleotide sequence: TGTGCCAGCAGCACGGGACAGGGGGCCACTGAAGCTTTCTTT. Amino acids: CASSTGQGATEAFF.